These T cell receptor beta chains were read from a single sample in a study of blood T cell repertoires in COVID-19. Sequencing was performed with immunoSEQ multiplex PCR; in TCRdb, only in-frame clones are kept and a portion is missing. The sample contains roughly 440,000 clones, 70% to 90% of which appear only once. What was sequenced was peripheral blood. The receptors shown here come from a woman between 45 and 65 years old with COVID-19, enrolled during active disease. Both conserved end residues are part of each CDR3. The order of the fields is V gene, J gene, clone size, D gene, CDR3 protein, CDR3 DNA. A D gene is named only where the DNA matches it firmly. Clone size is given for some rows only: seen once, a few or many times, or a class if the clone is expanded.

TRBV5-1	TRBJ1-4	NA	TRBD1	CASSPGTVGTNEKLFF	TGCGCCAGCAGCCCTGGGACAGTCGGAACTAATGAAAAACTGTTTTTT
TRBV30	TRBJ2-1	NA	NA	CAFTAGTEWYEQFF	TGTGCCTTTACGGCGGGGACGGAGTGGTATGAGCAGTTCTTC
TRBV24-1	TRBJ2-1	NA	NA	CATSDWLNNEQFF	TGTGCCACCAGTGATTGGCTTAACAATGAGCAGTTCTTC
TRBV18	TRBJ1-1	NA	NA	CASSLRGNTEAFF	TGTGCCAGCTCACTTCGGGGGAACACTGAAGCTTTCTTT
TRBV9	TRBJ1-1	once	NA	CASSAIRQSPNTEAFF	TGTGCCAGCAGCGCAATAAGACAGTCCCCGAACACTGAAGCTTTCTTT
TRBV27	TRBJ1-2	NA	TRBD1	CASRTGGYGYTF	TGTGCCAGCAGGACAGGGGGCTATGGCTACACCTTC
TRBV3-1/TRBV3-2	TRBJ2-3	NA	TRBD2	CASSRGSGGDTQYF	TGTGCCAGCAGCCGGGGTAGCGGGGGGGATACGCAGTATTTT
TRBV7-8	TRBJ2-2	once	NA	CASSLGVRGNTGELFF	TGTGCCAGCAGCTTAGGAGTGAGAGGGAACACCGGGGAGCTGTTTTTT
TRBV23-1	TRBJ1-1	NA	NA	CASSQSKDRWGSYTEAFF	TGCGCCAGCAGTCAATCGAAAGACAGGTGGGGATCATACACTGAAGCTTTCTTT
TRBV6-5	TRBJ1-1	few	TRBD1	CASSYATGDDTEAFF	TGTGCCAGCAGTTACGCGACAGGGGACGACACTGAAGCTTTCTTT
TRBV19	TRBJ1-5	NA	TRBD1	CASSNPLTGRRQPQHF	TGTGCCAGTAGTAACCCCCTGACAGGGCGGCGTCAGCCCCAGCATTTT
TRBV5-8	TRBJ1-4	NA	NA	CASSSGQLLNEKLFF	TGTGCCAGCAGCTCTGGACAGCTCCTCAATGAAAAACTGTTTTTT
TRBV2	TRBJ1-5	NA	NA	CASSEAWSEAQHF	TGTGCCAGCAGTGAAGCGTGGAGTGAAGCCCAGCATTTT
TRBV24-1	TRBJ1-1	NA	NA	CATSAPGGTEAFF	TGTGCCACCAGTGCTCCGGGTGGGACTGAAGCTTTCTTT
TRBV16	TRBJ1-2	once	TRBD1	CASSTQGQVGGYTF	TGTGCCAGCAGCACCCAGGGACAGGTCGGTGGCTACACCTTC
TRBV4-1	TRBJ2-3	NA	NA	CASAQAGMADTQYF	TGCGCCTCGGCCCAGGCAGGTATGGCAGATACGCAGTATTTT
TRBV6-6	TRBJ2-2	few	NA	CASSYGGSPGELFF	TGTGCCAGCAGTTACGGGGGCTCCCCCGGGGAGCTGTTTTTT
TRBV5-1	TRBJ1-1	NA	TRBD1	CASSVLTGGNTEAFF	TGCGCCAGCAGCGTACTGACAGGGGGGAACACTGAAGCTTTCTTT
TRBV30	TRBJ2-6	few	NA	CACRKGRSGLSGANVLTF	TGTGCCTGCCGGAAAGGCAGGAGCGGTCTCTCTGGGGCCAACGTCCTGACTTTC
TRBV18	TRBJ1-1	NA	TRBD1	CASSPRDRGGTEAFF	TGTGCCAGCTCACCACGGGACAGAGGAGGAACTGAAGCTTTCTTT
TRBV21-1	TRBJ1-4	once	NA	CASSKVTGEEKLFF	TGTGCCAGCAGCAAAGTGACAGGGGAAGAAAAACTGTTTTTT
TRBV4-2	TRBJ1-4	NA	NA	CASSSNGVSNEKLFF	TGTGCCAGCAGCTCGAACGGGGTCTCTAATGAAAAACTGTTTTTT
TRBV11-3	TRBJ1-1	NA	NA	CASSLDNRANTEAFF	TGTGCCAGCAGCTTAGATAATCGCGCGAACACTGAAGCTTTCTTT
TRBV5-1	TRBJ1-1	NA	TRBD1	CASSRPPGGSTEAFF	TGCGCCAGCAGCAGGCCGCCAGGGGGTAGCACTGAAGCTTTCTTT
TRBV25-1	TRBJ1-2	NA	TRBD1	CASFYSGTGEDYGYTF	TGTGCCAGCTTCTACTCCGGGACAGGGGAGGACTATGGCTACACCTTC
TRBV24-1	TRBJ2-3	NA	NA	CATSDRWAGGIYTDTQYF	TGTGCCACCAGTGACCGCTGGGCAGGGGGGATATACACAGATACGCAGTATTTT
TRBV7-9	TRBJ1-5	NA	TRBD1	CASSLGQGGGNQPQHF	TGTGCCAGCAGCTTGGGACAGGGAGGAGGCAATCAGCCCCAGCATTTT
TRBV3-1/TRBV3-2	TRBJ1-4	NA	NA	CASSDPQGFEEKLFF	TGTGCCAGCAGCGATCCGCAGGGTTTTGAGGAAAAACTGTTTTTT
TRBV27	TRBJ1-2	NA	NA	CASRTRGANYGYTF	TGTGCCAGCAGAACCAGGGGCGCTAACTATGGCTACACCTTC
TRBV5-6	TRBJ2-7	NA	NA	CASSLAAIRTYEQYF	TGTGCCAGCAGCTTGGCCGCAATCAGAACCTACGAGCAGTACTTC
TRBV19	TRBJ1-5	once	TRBD1	CASSYGDRGQPQHF	TGTGCCAGTAGTTATGGGGACAGGGGTCAGCCCCAGCATTTT
TRBV5-1	TRBJ1-2	NA	TRBD1	CASSLDSGTGGGYTF	TGCGCCAGCAGCTTGGATTCAGGGACAGGCGGTGGCTACACCTTC
TRBV20-1	TRBJ1-5	NA	TRBD1	CSASIGDRVNQPQHF	TGCAGTGCTAGTATAGGGGACAGAGTCAATCAGCCCCAGCATTTT
TRBV20-1	TRBJ2-7	NA	NA	CSASVRGPAYEQYF	TGCAGTGCTAGTGTGCGGGGACCTGCCTACGAGCAGTACTTC
TRBV18	TRBJ1-1	NA	NA	CASSLPGRGTEAFF	TGTGCCAGCTCTCTCCCAGGGAGGGGGACTGAAGCTTTCTTT
TRBV19	TRBJ2-3	NA	NA	CASSLADKDTQYF	TGTGCCAGTAGCTTAGCGGATAAAGATACGCAGTATTTT
TRBV11-2	TRBJ2-3	once	NA	CASKTGGATDTQYF	TGTGCCAGCAAAACAGGGGGGGCCACAGATACGCAGTATTTT
TRBV6-2/TRBV6-3	TRBJ1-1	NA	NA	CASSPLEFTEAFF	TGTGCCAGCAGTCCCTTGGAGTTCACTGAAGCTTTCTTT
TRBV6-5	TRBJ1-1	NA	NA	CASRRENEAFF	TGTGCCAGCAGGCGGGAGAATGAAGCTTTCTTT
TRBV5-5	TRBJ2-1	NA	NA	CASSLAGQSYNEQFF	TGTGCCAGCAGCTTGGCGGGTCAGTCCTACAATGAGCAGTTCTTC
TRBV27	TRBJ2-2	NA	TRBD1	CASSPLDRGPTGELFF	TGTGCCAGCAGTCCCCTGGACAGGGGGCCCACCGGGGAGCTGTTTTTT
TRBV12-3/TRBV12-4	TRBJ1-2	once	NA	CASSLDEDGYTF	TGTGCCAGCAGTTTAGATGAGGATGGCTACACCTTC
TRBV6-5	TRBJ2-7	NA	TRBD2	CASSYSLADEQYF	TGTGCCAGCAGTTACTCGCTAGCGGACGAGCAGTACTTC
TRBV19	TRBJ2-1	NA	NA	CASSLGLGDAVGYEQFF	TGTGCCAGTAGTTTGGGGCTCGGAGACGCCGTGGGGTATGAGCAGTTCTTC
TRBV6-5	TRBJ1-1	NA	NA	CASMNPGRNTEAFF	TGTGCCAGCATGAACCCGGGGAGAAACACTGAAGCTTTCTTT
TRBV27	TRBJ1-2	NA	TRBD1	CASSFAGQGDGYTF	TGTGCCAGCAGTTTCGCCGGACAGGGCGATGGCTACACCTTC
TRBV7-9	TRBJ1-3	NA	NA	CASSLRSSGNTIYF	TGTGCCAGCAGCTTACGGAGCTCTGGAAACACCATATATTTT
TRBV5-1	TRBJ1-1	NA	TRBD1	CASSLWDRLNTEAFF	TGCGCCAGCAGCTTGTGGGACAGATTGAACACTGAAGCTTTCTTT
TRBV29-1	TRBJ2-7	NA	NA	CSFLEGYEQYF	TGCAGCTTTCTGGAGGGCTACGAGCAGTACTTC
TRBV5-8	TRBJ2-7	NA	TRBD2	CASSWIAGGRSYEQYF	TGTGCCAGCAGCTGGATAGCGGGGGGCCGCTCCTACGAGCAGTACTTC
TRBV9	TRBJ2-6	NA	NA	CASSVEPSGANVLTF	TGTGCCAGCAGCGTAGAGCCCTCTGGGGCCAACGTCCTGACTTTC
TRBV19	TRBJ1-1	NA	NA	CASSTPGRGNTEAFF	TGTGCCAGTAGTACTCCCGGTCGGGGAAACACTGAAGCTTTCTTT
TRBV18	TRBJ2-7	NA	NA	CASSRGYDEQYF	TGTGCCAGCTCACGAGGTTACGACGAGCAGTACTTC
TRBV10-3	TRBJ1-5	NA	NA	CAISASGSQPQHF	TGTGCCATCAGTGCTTCCGGGAGTCAGCCCCAGCATTTT
TRBV6-6	TRBJ2-1	NA	NA	CASSYSTGISGNEQFF	TGTGCCAGCAGTTACTCTACAGGGATCAGCGGCAATGAGCAGTTCTTC
TRBV4-2	TRBJ2-3	NA	TRBD2	CASSQRTSGGSDTQYF	TGTGCCAGCAGCCAACGGACTAGCGGGGGATCAGATACGCAGTATTTT
TRBV6-2/TRBV6-3	TRBJ1-1	NA	NA	CASSYRGITEAFF	TGTGCCAGCAGTTATAGGGGGATCACTGAAGCTTTCTTT
TRBV27	TRBJ1-1	NA	NA	CASSLRRMNTEAFF	TGTGCCAGCAGTTTGCGGCGGATGAACACTGAAGCTTTCTTT
TRBV2	TRBJ1-2	NA	NA	CASGSAAGYGYTF	TGTGCCAGCGGGAGCGCAGCTGGCTATGGCTACACCTTC
TRBV5-6	TRBJ1-1	NA	NA	CASSPVMNTEAFF	TGTGCCAGCAGCCCGGTTATGAACACTGAAGCTTTCTTT